This TCR beta chain was recorded in a study of human T cells and chemical hapten exposure (dated by TCRdb to the early 2020s). About the full investigation: For sensitization, 2% DPC in acetone was applied to an approximately 2 cm by approximately 2 cm area of upper inner arm skin. In alopecia patients, the study followed how the peripheral blood TCR repertoire changed in vivo over primary and secondary sensitization to diphenylcyclopropenone (DPC), a hapten. Most of the patients in the cohort were female, and the cohort covered alopecia areata with under or over 50% scalp involvement, alopecia totalis and alopecia universalis. Twenty-nine alopecia patients gave blood for TCR sequencing at one to four time points (pre-sensitization, 2, 6 and 24 weeks). Libraries were combined into a pool for sequencing, and differences in TCR yield between samples came mainly from small differences in library volumes within the pool. Patch testing was done on the upper back using Finn chambers containing 0.01% DPC, and results were scored after 6 days according to International Contact Dermatitis Research Group standards. Patient blood was sampled pre-sensitization (week 0) and at 2, 6 and about 24 weeks after DPC sensitization. Weekly therapeutic DPC doses were additionally applied to the scalp of patients throughout the approximately 24-week study period.

Paper-wide results and their limitations: Significantly more large CDR3 similarity clusters were formed by expanded TCRs than by pre-sensitization or healthy control sets, consistent with antigen-driven responses. DPC sensitization did not change the number of TCRs with a frequency above 1 in 1000, and there was no evidence of changes in global repertoire structure. Patch test score was positively correlated with the number of PT1 expanded TCRs, with significance at thresholds 8, 16 and 32 but not at 4. Because all patients had alopecia, a presumed autoimmune disease, the immune response of the patients might differ from that of healthy individuals. After repeated subsampling, the strength of the expansion versus patch-test correlation and the threshold at which it became significant changed.

At the junction V is shortened by 6 bases and J by 9 bases; bases outside the gene matches: 5. The CDR3 measures 14 amino acids from cysteine to phenylalanine. Here the CDR3 DNA is all that survives: 42 bases in frame from base 1. The germline V gene specifies MDHEN as CDR1 and SYDVKM as CDR2. Preparation of the library involved RACE. TCRdb shows the sequencer as NextSeq 500. Library preparation attached unique molecular identifiers to individual cDNA molecules for quantitative, reproducible TCR counting. From each blood RNA sample, both TCR alpha and TCR beta chains were sequenced. On the authors' methods: Samples had a median of about 96,000 TCRs, with a range from roughly 23,224 to 750,000. The Decombinator software suite was used to annotate V, J and CDR3 in the TCR reads. For PS versus PT1 abundance plots, all samples were subsampled to the same number of TCRs (28,000). Expanded TCRs were defined as absent before sensitization and observed at least eight times at the 2-week time point. Using fastp trimming at Q25 and MiXCR clonotype assembly, TCRdb reanalyzed the public sequencing data and kept in-frame beta chains. Each record represents a unique CDR3 protein, reported with the most common genes and DNA among its rows. The V and J calls were not made by the authors but by TCRdb's processing. This sample has 80,000 to 95,000 distinct CDR3 sequences in its table, and about 10% of those were observed once. Around 4.4% of the sample rests with the top ten.

In this sample, this clonotype turned up many times. Its antigen is not yet known. Base qualities are missing; no much larger clone stands one base away. In light of the paper, this sample's time point label describes: patch test 1, 2 weeks after DPC sensitization. The sample's treatment or condition label, in plain terms: therapeutic diphenylcyclopropenone sensitization with weekly scalp DPC. Blood at each patch-test visit was drawn before the patch test was applied. Eligible patients were aged 18 to 70, diagnosed with alopecia, deemed suitable for DPC therapy, and excluded if pregnant. Total RNA was extracted from unfractionated whole blood that had been collected in Tempus Blood RNA tubes.

This TCR was recovered from a woman aged 45-65 years with alopecia areata. Some clones in this sample may be carry-over from other donors' samples. The sample was whole blood, taken in connection with sensitization to the hapten diphenylcyclopropenone (DPC). The chain employs TRBV28 and TRBJ2-1; 13 nucleotides in the junction match TRBD2. The sequenced DNA: TGTGCCAGCAGCCGGACTAGCGGGGGTACTGAGCAGTTCTTC. This yields the protein CASSRTSGGTEQFF.